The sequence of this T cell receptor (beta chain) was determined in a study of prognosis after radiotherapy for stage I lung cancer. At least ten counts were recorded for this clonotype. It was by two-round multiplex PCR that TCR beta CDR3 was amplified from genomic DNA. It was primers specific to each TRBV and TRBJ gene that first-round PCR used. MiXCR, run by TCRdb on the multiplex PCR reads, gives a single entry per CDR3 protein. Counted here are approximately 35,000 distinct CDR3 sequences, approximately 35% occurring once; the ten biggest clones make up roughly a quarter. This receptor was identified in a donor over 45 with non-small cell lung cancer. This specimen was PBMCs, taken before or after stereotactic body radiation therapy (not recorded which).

CDR3 bases: TGTGCCTGGAGTGTAAAGGCGGCTAAAGAGACCCAGTACTTC. Its protein is CAWSVKAAKETQYF. The chain recombines TRBV30 with TRBJ2-5; no reliable D call. The CDR3 covers 14 residues. Looked up from germline, CDR1 is GTSNPN and CDR2 is SVGIG (reference sequence). The V end lost 0 bases, the J end lost 3 bases, and 11 bases lay between the germline ends.